Each of the 14 T cell receptor beta chains below was sequenced from the same sample in a study of blood T cell repertoires in COVID-19. This table comes from immunoSEQ multiplex PCR, and its TCRdb copy is limited to in-frame clones, with some not included. The table has 200,000 to 250,000 clones, roughly 82% seen once; the top ten hold 4.7%. The sample taken for sequencing was peripheral blood. The receptors were sampled from a woman aged 70-85 years with acute or convalescent COVID-19.

The gene calls are TRBV24-1 and TRBJ2-1; TRBD1 matches 8 bases. CDR3 length: 15 residues. Trimming took 8 bases from V and 6 from J; bases not matched to a gene: 11. CDR1 is KGHDR, CDR2 SFDVKD, per germline. The DNA of the CDR3 is TGTGCCACCACTAGGGGCAGGGGGCCGGGCAATGAGCAGTTCTTC. Encoded protein: CATTRGRGPGNEQFF.

The chain links TRBV27 to TRBJ1-5, with D perhaps matching TRBD1 (5 bases). V lost 7 bases and J lost 2, with 15 bases in between. Germline V CDR1 and CDR2: MNHEY, SMNVEV (reference sequence). CDR3 size: 15 residues. The CDR3: CASTSFGGGNQPQHF. CDR3 bases: TGTGCCAGCACCTCATTCGGGGGGGGCAATCAGCCCCAGCATTTT.

The rearrangement links TRBV19 to TRBJ1-2, with D maybe TRBD1 (6 bases). This CDR3 has 12 residues. Trimming left V 4 bases short and J 8 bases short, with 11 bases between. CDR1 and CDR2 from the germline V gene are LNHDA and SQIVND (reference sequence). The CDR3 loop reads CASSKDRHGYTF. The DNA for the CDR3 is TGTGCCAGTAGTAAGGACAGACACGGCTACACCTTC.

The rearrangement links TRBV27 to TRBJ1-6, with TRBD1 matching 7 bases. J lost 9 bases, V lost 6 bases, and 5 bases had no gene match. CDR3 length: 13 amino acids. CDR1 is MNHEY, CDR2 SMNVEV, per germline (reference sequence). The CDR3 coding sequence is TGTGCCAGCAGCCTCGACAGGGTTTCACCCCTCCACTTT. It yields the protein CASSLDRVSPLHF.

The chain combines TRBV10-3 with TRBJ1-1; D may be TRBD1 (6 bases). Looked up from germline, CDR1 is ENHRY and CDR2 is SYGVKD. The CDR3 loop spans 14 amino acids. Trimming stripped 4 bases from V and 3 bases from J, with 12 bases between. DNA for the CDR3: TGTGCCATCAGTGGACAGGTCGAGGACACTGAAGCTTTCTTT. It specifies CAISGQVEDTEAFF.

The chain has TRBV4-1 and TRBJ1-1; D remains ambiguous. This CDR3 has 16 residues. V lost 0 bases to trimming and J lost 2 bases, with 13 bases between them. Germline CDR1 is MGHRA and CDR2 is YSYEKL. The DNA for the CDR3 is TGCGCCAGCAGCCAAGATGCAAGTGAGGGAAACACTGAAGCTTTCTTT. Encoded protein: CASSQDASEGNTEAFF.

V gene TRBV18 combines with J gene TRBJ1-1; D may be TRBD1 (5 bases). This CDR3 spans 15 amino acids. V lost 6 bases to trimming and J lost 0 bases, with 14 bases between them. CDR1 and CDR2 from the germline V gene are KGHSH and LQKENI. The CDR3 is CASSAQGLMNTEAFF. In DNA form, the CDR3 reads TGTGCCAGCTCCGCCCAGGGACTTATGAACACTGAAGCTTTCTTT.

In its sample, this clone was seen once. The chain carries TRBV11-1 and TRBJ2-2; 8 positions match TRBD1. This CDR3 is 14 amino acids long. The J segment lost 4 bases and the V segment lost 5 bases, leaving 3 bases of the junction unmatched. Germline V lookup: CDR1 SGHAT, CDR2 FQDESV (reference sequence). CDR3 sequence reads: CASSRDRSTGELFF. CDR3 bases: TGTGCCAGCAGCCGGGACAGGTCCACCGGGGAGCTGTTTTTT. The full variable domain, with the rest looked up from reference TRBV11-1 and TRBJ2-2, is EAEVAQSPRYKITEKSQAVAFWCDPISGHATLYWYRQILGQGPELLVQFQDESVVDDSQLPKDRFSAERLKGVDSTLKIQPAELGDSAMYLCASSRDRSTGELFFGEGSRLTVL.

J is TRBJ1-2 and V is TRBV7-2; 12 positions agree with TRBD1. Per the germline V gene, CDR1 is SGHTA and CDR2 is FQGNSA. Trimming removed 6 bases from V and 0 bases from J; junction bases left unmatched: 8. The CDR3 covers 17 residues. DNA for the CDR3: TGTGCCAGCAGTCTTAAGGGACAGGGGGCAGCTAACTATGGCTACACCTTC. This codes for CASSLKGQGAANYGYTF.

Only a few counts were recorded for this clone. The chain couples TRBV24-1 to TRBJ2-5; 7 nucleotides align to TRBD2. J gave up 2 bases and V 5 bases, and 4 bases lay outside the gene matches. Germline-derived CDR1 and CDR2 are KGHDR and SFDVKD. CDR3 size: 14 residues. The CDR3 sequence: CATSGALAQETQYF. The CDR3 DNA sequence: TGTGCCACCAGTGGGGCACTAGCGCAAGAGACCCAGTACTTC.

The V and J genes are TRBV9 and TRBJ1-1; maybe TRBD1 (5 bases). CDR3 length: 14 amino acids. CDR1 is SGDLS, CDR2 YYNGEE, per germline. V lost 5 bases and J lost 4, with 15 bases in between. The CDR3 loop reads CASRRVAGGTEAFF. CDR3 DNA: TGTGCCAGCAGACGTGTTGCGGGGGGCACTGAAGCTTTCTTT.

In nucleotides, the CDR3 is TGCGCCAGCAGCTTGTCTCTCTCCAACACCGGGGAGCTGTTTTTT. It translates to CASSLSLSNTGELFF. The chain uses TRBV5-1 and TRBJ2-2; D unclear. The CDR3 is 15 amino acids. Germline V gene data show CDR1 as SGHRS and CDR2 as YFSETQ. Between the trimmed V and J ends, which lost 1 base and 2 bases, there was a span of 9 bases.

J is TRBJ1-6 and V is TRBV14; perhaps TRBD1 as D (5 bases). This CDR3 spans 13 amino acids. Trimming took off 3 bases at V and 9 bases at J, with 9 bases between the two ends. Germline V CDR1 and CDR2: SGHDN, FVKESK. CDR3 loop: CASSQGGFSPLHF. CDR3 coding DNA: TGTGCCAGCAGCCAGGGGGGGTTTTCACCCCTCCACTTT.

V usage is TRBV18 and J usage is TRBJ1-2; 8 positions agree with TRBD1. CDR1 KGHSH and CDR2 LQKENI come from the germline V gene. This CDR3 is 15 amino acids long. Germline trimming cut 5 bases from V and 1 base from J; bases unmatched to any gene: 6. The CDR3 spells CASSTGTGLNYGYTF. In DNA form, the CDR3 reads TGTGCCAGCTCAACCGGGACAGGACTTAACTATGGCTACACCTTC.